The 29 T cell receptor beta chains reported below all come from one sample, sequenced in a study of T cells after yellow fever vaccination. In TCRdb, the 5' RACE reads were re-called with MiXCR into one record per CDR3 protein. The sample contains approximately 300,000 distinct CDR3 sequences, 10% to 15% of which appear only once. The source was CD4+ T cells sorted from PBMCs, collected 45 days after the yellow fever booster vaccination. These receptors were obtained from a man younger than 45 who received the YFV17D yellow fever vaccine.

About this clonotype: The germline gene is not matched at one end of the junction; a read error may be the cause. The chain uses TRBV7-2 and TRBJ2-5, with TRBD1 as a possible D gene (6 bases). The CDR3 contains 12 residues. From germline, CDR1 is SGHTA and CDR2 FQGNSA. CDR3 in DNA: TGTGCCAGCAGCCCTTTGGGGGCAGGGGCCAGTTTC. Its translation is CASSPLGAGASF.

This sequence joins TRBV12-3 or TRBV12-4 and TRBJ1-6; D not certain. CDR3 size: 15 residues. V was shortened by 3 bases and J by 5 bases, with 11 bases between the two germline ends. The CDR3 is CASSLGQGNNSPLHF. DNA for the CDR3: TGTGCCAGCAGTTTGGGTCAAGGGAATAATTCACCCCTCCACTTT.

This clonotype was detected many times. The chain uses TRBV20-1 and TRBJ2-7, with TRBD1 identical over 8 bases. This CDR3 has 13 residues. V lost 0 bases to trimming and J lost 5 bases; unmatched junction nucleotides: 3. Per the germline V gene, CDR1 is DFQATT and CDR2 is SNEGSKA (reference sequence). The CDR3 sequence is CSARDRGLHEQYF. The CDR3 DNA sequence: TGCAGTGCTAGAGACAGGGGGCTTCACGAGCAGTACTTC.

This clonotype has more than one count but fewer than ten. V and J are TRBV6-5 and TRBJ1-1; D gene unclear. Germline V gene lookup returns CDR1 MNHEY and CDR2 SVGAGI. This CDR3 spans 14 amino acids. The V end was cut by 0 bases, the J end by 5 bases, with 10 bases between. Here the CDR3 reads CASSYSLGGTEAFF. In DNA, the CDR3 is TGTGCCAGCAGTTACTCGCTTGGAGGGACTGAAGCTTTCTTT.

The chain carries TRBV20-1 and TRBJ2-1; D possibly corresponds to TRBD1 (5 bases). V shed 0 bases and J shed 8 bases, with 14 bases lying between them. Germline V CDR1 and CDR2: DFQATT, SNEGSKA (reference sequence). The CDR3 is 14 residues long. As DNA, the CDR3 is TGCAGTGCTAGAGATCAGGGAACGAACTATGAGCAGTTCTTC. Translation gives CSARDQGTNYEQFF.

This clonotype was seen more than once but under ten times. The chain has TRBV5-1 and TRBJ2-5, with D tentatively TRBD2 (5 bases). Trimming cost V 7 bases and J 5 bases, with 18 bases left between them. The CDR3 is 14 amino acids. The germline CDR1 and CDR2 sequences are SGHRS and YFSETQ. CDR3 in amino acids: CASGETGPLETQYF. CDR3 sequence (DNA): TGCGCCAGCGGGGAGACGGGCCCCCTGGAGACCCAGTACTTC.

This CDR3 reads CASSLGTSATYEQYF. The CDR3 region has the DNA TGTGCCAGCAGTTTAGGTACTAGCGCGACCTACGAGCAGTACTTC. The chain uses TRBV12-3 or TRBV12-4 and TRBJ2-7; TRBD2 matches at 7 bases. Germline trimming cut 1 base from V and 2 bases from J; bases unmatched to any gene: 5. This CDR3 region has 15 residues.

The chain combines TRBV28 with TRBJ1-3; possibly TRBD1 for D (6 bases). V lost 8 bases, J lost 5 bases, and 16 bases lay in between. The CDR3 sequence is 14 residues long. Germline V gene sequence: CDR1 MDHEN, CDR2 SYDVKM. DNA of the CDR3: TGTGCCAGCCGTCCCCGAAGGGGGAGAAACACCATATATTTT. Translating it yields CASRPRRGRNTIYF.

CDR3 amino acids: CSAYITDTQYF. The CDR3 coding sequence is TGCAGTGCCTACATCACAGATACGCAGTATTTT. The J gene is TRBJ2-3, the V gene TRBV20-1; D is uncertain. Trimming removed 6 bases at V and 2 bases at J, with 6 bases between. The CDR3 consists of 11 residues. Per the germline V gene, CDR1 is DFQATT and CDR2 is SNEGSKA (reference sequence).

This chain uses TRBV2 with TRBJ2-2, with a tentative D call TRBD2 (5 bases). V was shortened by 6 bases and J by 2 bases, with 13 bases between the two germline ends. From germline, CDR1 is SNHLY and CDR2 FYNNEI. The CDR3 runs 15 residues. The CDR3 protein is CASRGERKNTGELFF. The CDR3 coding sequence is TGTGCCAGCAGGGGAGAGCGGAAAAACACCGGGGAGCTGTTTTTT. Together with reference TRBV2 and TRBJ2-2, the CDR3 gives the full variable domain: EPEVTQTPSHQVTQMGQEVILRCVPISNHLYFYWYRQILGQKVEFLVSFYNNEISEKSEIFDDQFSVERPDGSNFTLKIRSTKLEDSAMYFCASRGERKNTGELFFGEGSRLTVL.

The chain links TRBV6-5 to TRBJ1-1; 10 bases are a match to TRBD1. Germline V lookup: CDR1 MNHEY, CDR2 SVGAGI. The CDR3 covers 15 residues. V dropped 2 bases and J dropped 4; count of bases not matched to a gene: 4. The DNA for the CDR3 is TGTGCCAGCAGTTACGGGACAGGGGTGGGCACTGAAGCTTTCTTT. It codes for CASSYGTGVGTEAFF.

The chain employs TRBV5-1 and TRBJ2-7; D unresolved. The V and J ends lost 4 bases and 0 bases respectively, with 8 bases between them. The V gene's germline CDR1 is SGHRS and CDR2 YFSETQ. The CDR3 contains 13 residues. CDR3 sequence: CASSPPASYEQYF. In nucleotides, the CDR3 is TGCGCCAGCAGCCCCCCGGCCTCCTACGAGCAGTACTTC.

This clonotype was seen a few times. The genes are TRBV5-1 and TRBJ2-3; TRBD2 matches at 7 bases. Germline V lookup: CDR1 SGHRS, CDR2 YFSETQ. The J segment lost 1 base and the V segment lost 6 bases, leaving 5 bases of the junction unmatched. There are 14 residues in the CDR3. The CDR3 nucleotides read TGCGCCAGCAACCAGCGGGACCGCACAGATACGCAGTATTTT. Translation gives CASNQRDRTDTQYF. Supplemented by reference TRBV5-1 and TRBJ2-3, the full variable domain reads KAGVTQTPRYLIKTRGQQVTLSCSPISGHRSVSWYQQTPGQGLQFLFEYFSETQRNKGNFPGRFSGRQFSNSRSEMNVSTLELGDSALYLCASNQRDRTDTQYFGPGTRLTVL.

This clonotype was found a few times. The V gene is TRBV11-1, the J gene TRBJ2-1, with D unresolved. From germline, CDR1 is SGHAT and CDR2 FQDESV (reference sequence). V was cut by 4 bases and J by 9 bases, with 22 bases left in between. The CDR3 covers 16 residues. For the CDR3, the DNA is TGTGCCAGCAGCTCCTACGGGCAAAGTACCGGTCGTGAGCAGTTCTTC. The encoded protein is CASSSYGQSTGREQFF.

The sample holds a few counts of this clonotype. The CDR3 sequence is CASSLEWGRETQYF. Here the CDR3 DNA reads TGTGCCAGCAGCTTGGAGTGGGGGCGCGAGACCCAGTACTTC. The chain uses TRBV5-6 and TRBJ2-5, with D perhaps matching TRBD1 (6 bases). The CDR3 is made up of 14 amino acids. Germline V gene lookup returns CDR1 SGHDT and CDR2 YYEEEE. V was trimmed by 0 bases and J by 5 bases, leaving 11 bases between them.

This clonotype occurred many times. The gene calls are TRBV7-8 and TRBJ2-5; D is undetermined. From germline, CDR1 is SGHVS and CDR2 FQNEAQ. CDR3 length equals 11 residues. V lost 3 bases and J lost 5, with 4 bases in between. CDR3 sequence: CASSFSETQYF. The CDR3 coding sequence is TGTGCCAGCAGCTTTTCGGAGACCCAGTACTTC.

DNA of the CDR3: TGTGCCAGCAGCCAGGACTCCGGTCGGAATGAGCAGTTCTTC. The encoded protein is CASSQDSGRNEQFF. The gene calls are TRBV4-2 and TRBJ2-1; possibly TRBD2 for D (5 bases). The germline V gene encodes CDR1 LGHNA and CDR2 YNFKEQ. V gave up 3 bases and J gave up 7 bases, with 13 bases separating them. CDR3 size: 14 residues.

This clonotype was picked up a small number of times. The J gene is TRBJ1-3, the V gene TRBV30, with D perhaps TRBD1 (5 bases). This CDR3 region has 14 residues. The germline V gene has CDR1 GTSNPN and CDR2 SVGIG (reference sequence). The V end was cut by 4 bases, the J end by 4 bases, with 14 bases between. The CDR3 is CAWNRGLDGNTIYF. In DNA, the CDR3 is TGTGCCTGGAATCGGGGCTTGGACGGAAACACCATATATTTT.

This clonotype was seen more than once but under ten times. The rearrangement links TRBV7-2 to TRBJ2-1, with no clear D. V was trimmed by 0 bases and J by 1 base, leaving 7 bases between them. The CDR3 length is 15 residues. Germline V gene sequence: CDR1 SGHTA, CDR2 FQGNSA. The CDR3 loop reads CASSLAVRSYNEQFF. DNA for the CDR3: TGTGCCAGCAGCTTAGCGGTGCGTTCCTACAATGAGCAGTTCTTC.

This clonotype was counted a few times. The gene calls are TRBV12-3 or TRBV12-4 and TRBJ1-2; D gene unclear. The V and J ends lost 1 base and 7 bases respectively, with 10 bases between them. This CDR3 has 13 amino acids. CDR3 sequence reads: CASSLVERAGYTF. DNA for the CDR3: TGTGCCAGCAGTTTAGTGGAGAGGGCTGGCTACACCTTC.

V is TRBV7-9 and J is TRBJ2-7; D is perhaps TRBD2 (5 bases). This CDR3 has 14 amino acids. Germline V gene data show CDR1 as SEHNR and CDR2 as FQNEAQ (reference sequence). The ends were cut back, 5 bases at V and 0 bases at J, with 11 bases in the middle. The chain's CDR3 is CASSIRGNSYEQYF. For the CDR3, the DNA is TGTGCCAGCAGCATTAGAGGGAACTCCTACGAGCAGTACTTC.

This clonotype has more than one count but fewer than ten. The chain employs TRBV11-2 and TRBJ2-3; 12 bases align to TRBD2. Unmatched junction bases numbered 10, after V lost 6 bases and J lost 0 bases. CDR1 is SGHAT and CDR2 is FQNNGV in the germline V gene. CDR3 length equals 18 residues. CDR3 bases: TGTGCCAGCAGTCGTCTAGCGGGAGGGCCTCTGAGCACAGATACGCAGTATTTT. Its translation is CASSRLAGGPLSTDTQYF.

The genes are TRBV2 and TRBJ2-7, with D possibly matching TRBD2 (6 bases). Deletions cut 7 bases from V and 1 base from J, with 11 bases between. CDR1 SNHLY and CDR2 FYNNEI come from the germline V gene. The CDR3 length is 13 residues. The CDR3 DNA reads as TGTGCCAGCATACCGGAGGGTTCCTACGAGCAGTACTTC. This sequence encodes CASIPEGSYEQYF.

This chain uses TRBV5-4 with TRBJ2-1; weak D call: TRBD2 (5 bases). Germline V lookup: CDR1 SGHNT, CDR2 YYREEE (reference sequence). The length of the CDR3 is 13 residues. V was cut by 10 bases and J by 6 bases, with 17 bases left in between. The CDR3 DNA reads as TGTGCCGCGGGCTCCGCGACCCCCAATGAGCAGTTCTTC. It encodes CAAGSATPNEQFF.

The chain recombines TRBV7-9 with TRBJ2-5; a weak D match, TRBD1 (6 bases). Looked up from germline, CDR1 is SEHNR and CDR2 is FQNEAQ (reference sequence). V gave up 6 bases and J gave up 2 bases, with 13 bases separating them. This CDR3 contains 14 residues. CDR3: CASRRKGGQETQYF. Here the CDR3 DNA reads TGTGCCAGCAGACGCAAAGGGGGACAAGAGACCCAGTACTTC.

The rearrangement uses TRBV29-1 and TRBJ2-2; perhaps TRBD2 as D (6 bases). Trimming pared 5 bases from V and 5 bases from J, leaving 21 bases between. The CDR3 consists of 16 residues. Germline V gene data show CDR1 as SQVTM and CDR2 as ANQGSEA. Written as DNA, the CDR3 is TGCAGCGTTAGTACCAGGGACTCCGGCGGAACCGGGGAGCTGTTTTTT. Translating gives CSVSTRDSGGTGELFF.

This clonotype has a count of ten or more. The chain employs TRBV4-2 and TRBJ1-3; no clear D gene. The germline V gene encodes CDR1 LGHNA and CDR2 YNFKEQ. V was trimmed by 3 bases and J by 0 bases, leaving 9 bases between them. The CDR3 contains 15 residues. This CDR3 is CASSHESSSGNTIYF. The CDR3 DNA reads TGTGCCAGCAGCCACGAGTCGAGCTCTGGAAACACCATATATTTT.

This clonotype turned up a few times. V is TRBV7-2 and J is TRBJ1-3, with TRBD1 as a possible D gene (6 bases). The V end was cut by 0 bases, the J end by 3 bases, with 12 bases between. CDR3 length: 16 amino acids. CDR1 and CDR2 from the germline V gene are SGHTA and FQGNSA. Here the CDR3 reads CASSLAGRGSGNTIYF. The CDR3 nucleotides read TGTGCCAGCAGCTTAGCGGGCAGGGGAAGTGGAAACACCATATATTTT.

This clonotype has only a few counts. The V call is TRBV4-2, the J call TRBJ2-5; TRBD2 agrees at 12 bases. Looked up from germline, CDR1 is LGHNA and CDR2 is YNFKEQ. The CDR3 is 17 amino acids. V was pared by 0 bases and J by 5 bases, with 7 bases of the junction left unmatched. This chain's CDR3 is CASSQDLATSGSETQYF. In nucleotides, the CDR3 is TGTGCCAGCAGCCAAGATCTCGCGACTAGCGGGAGTGAGACCCAGTACTTC.